Below, one T cell receptor beta chain is given with its context. TCRdb reanalyzed the 5' RACE reads and collapses them to one entry per CDR3 protein, without DNA. The sample holds 150,000 or so distinct CDR3 sequences. The sample is drawn from a study of T cells expressing NK-cell markers. CDR3 size: 15 residues. CDR1 and CDR2 (germline): ENHRY, SYGVKD. This sequence joins TRBV10-3 and TRBJ2-6. Sequencing used blood T cells: a sorted CD56 or NKG2C T cell subset, CD4+ or CD8+ T cells, or bulk PBMC T cells (not recorded which). The source is a woman in her forties or fifties in good health. Here the CDR3 reads CAISGQTSGANVLTF.